The source of this TCR beta chain is a study of cytomegalovirus exposure and HLA in healthy donors. The PCR made use of 60 Vbeta and 13 Jbeta primers. Clones were sequenced by immunoSEQ multiplex PCR, and TCRdb holds only the in-frame ones, with some missing. The table records fewer than 150,000 clones, around 70% of them present only once. The receptor's source is a woman aged 25 to 39 in good health and CMV-seronegative. The source material was PBMCs.

The CDR3 coding sequence is TGTGCCAGCAGTTACGACAGGTTCAATCAGCCCCAGCATTTT. This translates into CASSYDRFNQPQHF. The V and J genes are TRBV6-5 and TRBJ1-5, with D tentatively TRBD1 (6 bases). Germline V gives CDR1 MNHEY, CDR2 SVGAGI. V was trimmed by 2 bases and J by 3 bases, leaving 8 bases between them. This CDR3 has 14 residues.